These 29 T cell receptor beta chains came from one sample sequenced in a study of CD8+CD57+ T cells in acquired aplastic anemia. It was genomic DNA that served as the template for profiling TCR beta VDJ and CDR3. One entry per CDR3 protein results from TCRdb running MiXCR on the reads. The sample lists under 200,000 distinct CDR3 sequences, 40% to 55% occurring once. Only patients with CD8+CD57+ cell expansion on flow cytometry were chosen for sequencing. The source material was sorted CD4+, CD8+, or CD8+CD57+ T cells (not recorded which) from PBMCs. These receptors originate from a human donor with aplastic anemia.

The CDR3, as DNA: TGTGCCAGTACCTTGACAGGGGAGAACAATGAGCAGTTCTTC. Translated: CASTLTGENNEQFF. The chain combines TRBV19 with TRBJ2-1; 8 nucleotides align to TRBD1. With V trimmed by 7 bases and J by 5 bases, 7 bases remained unmatched. The CDR3 has 14 residues. The germline V gene has CDR1 LNHDA and CDR2 SQIVND (reference sequence).

The chain joins TRBV2 to TRBJ1-6; D gene unclear. This CDR3 has 14 residues. V gave up 7 bases and J gave up 10 bases, with 17 bases separating them. Per the germline V gene, CDR1 is SNHLY and CDR2 is FYNNEI. The CDR3 spells CASTEGQAKSPLHF. The CDR3 bases are TGTGCCAGCACCGAGGGCCAGGCTAAATCACCCCTCCACTTT.

The chain has TRBV5-8 and TRBJ1-4, with a weak D call TRBD1 (5 bases). The CDR3 length is 14 residues. Germline assignment: CDR1 SGHTS and CDR2 YDEGEE. Trimming stripped 4 bases from V and 8 bases from J, with 15 bases between. The CDR3 DNA reads TGTGCCAGCAGCCCCAGGGTGGAAGGGGAAAAACTGTTTTTT. This encodes CASSPRVEGEKLFF.

The V call is TRBV12-5, the J call TRBJ2-1; D is perhaps TRBD1 (6 bases). Germline lookup yields CDR1 LGHNT and CDR2 FRNRAP. CDR3 length equals 16 residues. V was pared by 5 bases and J by 7 bases, with 21 bases between. For the CDR3, the DNA is TGTGCTAGTGGTCTAGGGGGAAAACTTAGGGGGAATGAGCAGTTCTTC. The encoded protein is CASGLGGKLRGNEQFF.

As DNA, the CDR3 is TGTGCCAGTAGTATAACGACAGGGGGCTACACCTTC. Amino acids: CASSITTGGYTF. The V and J genes are TRBV19 and TRBJ1-2; 7 bases are shared with TRBD1. CDR1 LNHDA and CDR2 SQIVND come from the germline V gene (reference sequence). Trimming took 2 bases from V and 8 from J; bases not matched to a gene: 2. The CDR3 consists of 12 residues.

The chain links TRBV2 to TRBJ1-2; maybe TRBD1 (5 bases). The CDR3 is made up of 15 amino acids. Per germline, CDR1 SNHLY and CDR2 FYNNEI. Trimming left V 6 bases short and J 4 bases short, with 18 bases between. The CDR3, as DNA: TGTGCCAGCAGGAGGGACCTATTGGCCGGCTATGGCTACACCTTC. It translates to CASRRDLLAGYGYTF.

As for this clonotype: Since a much larger clone is just one base distant, this may be a read error. The chain combines TRBV12-3 or TRBV12-4 with TRBJ2-3; unclear D gene. V gave up 1 base and J gave up 4 bases, with 15 bases separating them. CDR3 length equals 16 residues. CDR3 sequence reads: CASSLGLRQVADTQYF. For the CDR3, the DNA is TGTGCCAGCAGTTTAGGTTTGCGGCAGGTGGCAGATACGCAGTATTTT.

This clonotype was recorded at least ten times. The CDR3 sequence is CSATRDGNTGELFF. The DNA of the CDR3 is TGCAGTGCTACCCGGGACGGGAACACCGGGGAGCTGTTTTTT. The genes are TRBV20-1 and TRBJ2-2; D may correspond to TRBD1 or TRBD2 (5 bases each). With 4 bases removed from V and 1 base from J, the gap between germline ends came to 10 bases. This CDR3 spans 14 amino acids. Germline V gene sequence: CDR1 DFQATT, CDR2 SNEGSKA (reference sequence).

Turning to this clonotype: The conserved phenylalanine or tryptophan normally closing the CDR3 is absent here, so this likely arose from a read error. V usage is TRBV11-2 and J usage is TRBJ1-5; D uncertain. The CDR3 consists of 16 residues. Between the trimmed V and J ends, which lost 2 bases and 4 bases, there was a span of 15 bases. Germline CDR1 is SGHAT and CDR2 is FQNNGV. The CDR3 bases are TGTGCCAGCAGCTTAAGAGTGGGTTCTGGTAATCAGCCCCAGCATCTT. It yields the protein CASSLRVGSGNQPQHL.

The V call is TRBV2, the J call TRBJ2-3; 7 bases fit TRBD2. The germline V gene has CDR1 SNHLY and CDR2 FYNNEI. J lost 2 bases, V lost 8 bases, and 10 bases had no gene match. This CDR3 is built from 15 residues. CDR3 residues: CASGEGTGPTDTQYF. The CDR3 DNA is TGTGCCAGCGGGGAGGGGACGGGGCCCACAGATACGCAGTATTTT.

This clonotype was observed once. V gene TRBV7-6 combines with J gene TRBJ2-7; 9 nucleotides agree with TRBD2. Germline V gene lookup returns CDR1 SGHVS and CDR2 FNYEAQ. The CDR3 extends over 14 amino acids. J lost 7 bases, V lost 3 bases, and 7 bases had no gene match. CDR3 nucleotides: TGTGCCAGCAGCTTCGTAGCGGGAGAAAAAGAGCAGTACTTC. The encoded protein is CASSFVAGEKEQYF. Looking up the rest from reference TRBV7-6 and TRBJ2-7 gives the full variable domain: GAGVSQSPRYKVTKRGQDVALRCDPISGHVSLYWYRQALGQGPEFLTYFNYEAQQDKSGLPNDRFSAERPEGSISTLTIQRTEQRDSAMYRCASSFVAGEKEQYFGPGTRLTVT.

This clonotype was detected only a few times. A junction boundary mismatches the germline segment, possibly from a read error. The chain combines TRBV7-7 with TRBJ2-1; D perhaps matches TRBD1 (6 bases). The CDR3 has 14 residues. Germline-derived CDR1 and CDR2 are SSHAT and FNYEAQ (reference sequence). CDR3 sequence: CASSLMHRANEQFF. The CDR3 DNA reads as TGTGCTAGCAGCCTCATGCACAGGGCGAATGAGCAGTTCTTC.

The chain combines TRBV7-2 with TRBJ2-2, with D uncertain. V dropped 5 bases and J dropped 7 bases, with 11 bases sitting between them. The CDR3 is 13 amino acids. Germline CDR1 is SGHTA and CDR2 is FQGNSA. The CDR3 spells CASSPRVFGELFF. The CDR3 DNA sequence: TGTGCCAGCAGCCCCCGGGTATTCGGGGAGCTGTTTTTT.

This clonotype was detected a few times. This clone may be a read error of a much larger clone one base away. Because it lacks the conserved phenylalanine or tryptophan at the end, this CDR3 is likely a read error. The rearrangement joins TRBV6-1 to TRBJ1-6; 8 bases map to TRBD1. J gave up 9 bases and V 7 bases, and 11 bases lay outside the gene matches. The CDR3 length is 15 residues. In germline, CDR1 is MNHNS, CDR2 SASEGT. CDR3 amino acids: CASTQDAGGLSPLHL. The CDR3 nucleotides read TGTGCCAGCACCCAAGATGCAGGGGGCCTTTCACCCCTCCACTTA.

The V call is TRBV10-3, the J call TRBJ2-1; 10 bases map to TRBD2. V lost 8 bases and J lost 7; bases outside the gene matches: 5. CDR1 and CDR2 (germline): ENHRY, SYGVKD. CDR3 length equals 13 residues. CDR3 in amino acids: CAILAGVRNEQFF. The CDR3 bases are TGTGCCATCCTAGCGGGAGTGCGGAATGAGCAGTTCTTC.

This clonotype has ten or more counts. The chain joins TRBV7-2 to TRBJ1-5; possible D gene TRBD1, 6 bases. V gave up 4 bases and J gave up 7 bases, with 8 bases separating them. This CDR3 is 12 amino acids long. Germline V gene sequence: CDR1 SGHTA, CDR2 FQGNSA. As DNA, the CDR3 is TGTGCCAGCAGCTCCAGGGGACAGCCCCAGCATTTT. Translating gives CASSSRGQPQHF.

The chain recombines TRBV20-1 with TRBJ2-7, with 11 positions matching TRBD2. The V segment lost 0 bases and the J segment 3 bases; nucleotides outside the gene matches: 7. CDR3 length equals 16 residues. Germline V gene lookup returns CDR1 DFQATT and CDR2 SNEGSKA (reference sequence). CDR3 sequence (DNA): TGCAGTGCTAGAGATCCGGCTAGCGGGGGGCACTACGAGCAGTACTTC. It specifies CSARDPASGGHYEQYF.

The genes are TRBV4-1 and TRBJ1-2; maybe TRBD1 (5 bases). V was shortened by 3 bases and J by 0 bases, with 17 bases between the two germline ends. The CDR3 is 17 residues long. Germline-derived CDR1 and CDR2 are MGHRA and YSYEKL. The CDR3 coding sequence is TGCGCCAGCAGCCACCCCTTGCGCACAGGCTCTAACTATGGCTACACCTTC. Protein: CASSHPLRTGSNYGYTF.

This chain connects TRBV24-1 to TRBJ1-2; D remains unclear. This CDR3 spans 12 amino acids. The germline V and J ends were trimmed by 4 bases and 8 bases, with 10 bases remaining between them. Per germline, CDR1 KGHDR and CDR2 SFDVKD. The CDR3 loop reads CATSEPGRGYTF. CDR3 DNA: TGTGCCACCAGTGAGCCTGGACGAGGCTACACCTTC.

This clonotype occurred once. The J gene is TRBJ2-7, the V gene TRBV7-9; D may be TRBD1 (5 bases). Trimming took off 1 base at V and 6 bases at J, with 13 bases between the two ends. CDR3 length: 14 residues. The germline V gene has CDR1 SEHNR and CDR2 FQNEAQ (reference sequence). For the CDR3, the DNA is TGTGCCAGCAGCTTAGTAGTGTCAGGGTCCGAGCAGTACTTC. Encoded protein: CASSLVVSGSEQYF.

This clonotype has more than one count but fewer than ten. A much larger clone differs by one base, so this may be a read error. V and J are TRBV5-1 and TRBJ2-1; 7 nucleotides match TRBD1. V was clipped by 6 bases and J by 5 bases; unmatched bases: 8. Germline values: CDR1 SGHRS, CDR2 YFSETQ. The CDR3 loop spans 14 amino acids. This CDR3 reads CASTTGTVNNEQFF. The CDR3 bases are TGCGCCAGCACTACCGGGACAGTCAACAATGAGCAGTTCTTC.

The genes are TRBV19 and TRBJ1-5, with no clear D. The V and J ends lost 9 bases and 13 bases respectively, with 19 bases between them. Germline V gives CDR1 LNHDA, CDR2 SQIVND (reference sequence). The CDR3 totals 12 residues. CDR3 in amino acids: CASGGFKWEQHF. The CDR3 nucleotides read TGTGCCAGCGGAGGGTTCAAGTGGGAGCAGCATTTT.

The chain links TRBV24-1 to TRBJ2-5; maybe TRBD2 (6 bases). Germline CDR1 and CDR2: KGHDR and SFDVKD. The germline V and J ends were trimmed by 5 bases and 5 bases, with 11 bases remaining between them. This CDR3 has 13 amino acids. CDR3 DNA: TGTGCCACCAGTGTCCAGGGAGGCGAGACCCAGTACTTC. Translated, it gives CATSVQGGETQYF.

This clonotype was counted many times. The chain joins TRBV10-3 to TRBJ2-3; TRBD2 matches 12 bases. The CDR3 contains 15 residues. Trimming removed 10 bases from V and 4 bases from J; junction bases left unmatched: 9. CDR1 and CDR2 from the germline V gene are ENHRY and SYGVKD. The CDR3 here is CATSASGRAADTQYF. The CDR3 DNA is TGTGCCACTTCGGCTAGCGGGAGGGCCGCAGATACGCAGTATTTT.

This clonotype was seen ten or more times. The rearrangement uses TRBV7-3 and TRBJ1-2; 11 bases agree with TRBD1. CDR3 size: 14 residues. Germline CDR1 reads SGHTA; CDR2 reads FQGTGA. V trimming: 6 bases; J trimming: 6 bases; junction bases outside the gene matches: 6. CDR3 DNA: TGTGCCAGCAGTCGGACAGGGGGCGTAGATGGCTACACCTTC. This translates into CASSRTGGVDGYTF.

This clonotype occurred once. The rearrangement joins TRBV7-9 to TRBJ1-2; D ambiguous. Trimming cost V 5 bases and J 6 bases, with 10 bases left between them. CDR3 length: 12 residues. Germline assignment: CDR1 SEHNR and CDR2 FQNEAQ (reference sequence). The DNA of the CDR3 is TGTGCCAGCAGCCTTCTAATCCATGGCTACACCTTC. Protein: CASSLLIHGYTF. Full variable domain (missing parts from reference TRBV7-9 and TRBJ1-2): DTGVSQNPRHKITKRGQNVTFRCDPISEHNRLYWYRQTLGQGPEFLTYFQNEAQLEKSRLLSDRFSAERPKGSFSTLEIQRTEQGDSAMYLCASSLLIHGYTFGSGTRLTVV.

Many counts were recorded for this clonotype. The V and J genes are TRBV27 and TRBJ1-5; tentatively, D is TRBD1 (5 bases). The CDR3 loop spans 14 amino acids. The V and J ends lost 7 bases and 7 bases respectively, with 17 bases between them. Germline V CDR1 and CDR2: MNHEY, SMNVEV (reference sequence). The DNA for the CDR3 is TGTGCCAGCAAATACCAGGGCGCGGGACAGCCCCAGCATTTT. Translating gives CASKYQGAGQPQHF.

This sequence joins TRBV2 and TRBJ1-1, with D maybe TRBD1 (6 bases). V lost 6 bases and J 3 bases, leaving 17 bases between the germline ends. Germline lookup yields CDR1 SNHLY and CDR2 FYNNEI. The CDR3 is 15 amino acids. In DNA, the CDR3 is TGTGCCAGCAGCTTAAACCCCGGACAGTACACTGAAGCTTTCTTT. It translates to CASSLNPGQYTEAFF.

The sample holds a few counts of this clonotype. The chain carries TRBV29-1 and TRBJ1-1; D is unclear. Trimming took off 7 bases at V and 0 bases at J, with 9 bases between the two ends. The CDR3 runs to 12 residues. Looked up from germline, CDR1 is SQVTM and CDR2 is ANQGSEA. In DNA form, the CDR3 reads TGCAGCGCGGACGGAATGAACACTGAAGCTTTCTTT. This gives the protein CSADGMNTEAFF.